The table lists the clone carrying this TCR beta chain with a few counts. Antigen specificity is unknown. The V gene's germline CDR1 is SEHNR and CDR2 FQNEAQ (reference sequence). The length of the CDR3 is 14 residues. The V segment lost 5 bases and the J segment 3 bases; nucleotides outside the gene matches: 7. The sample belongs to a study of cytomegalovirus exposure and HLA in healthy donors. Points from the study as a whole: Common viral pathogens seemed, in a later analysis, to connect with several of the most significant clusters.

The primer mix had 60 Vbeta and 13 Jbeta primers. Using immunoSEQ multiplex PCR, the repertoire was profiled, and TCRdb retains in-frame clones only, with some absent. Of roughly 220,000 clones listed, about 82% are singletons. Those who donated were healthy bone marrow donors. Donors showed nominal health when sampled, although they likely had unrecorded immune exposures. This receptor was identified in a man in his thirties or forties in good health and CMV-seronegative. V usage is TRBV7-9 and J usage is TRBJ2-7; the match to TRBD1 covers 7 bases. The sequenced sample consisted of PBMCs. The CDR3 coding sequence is TGTGCCAGCAGCGACGGGACAGCAATCTACGAGCAGTACTTC. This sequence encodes CASSDGTAIYEQYF.